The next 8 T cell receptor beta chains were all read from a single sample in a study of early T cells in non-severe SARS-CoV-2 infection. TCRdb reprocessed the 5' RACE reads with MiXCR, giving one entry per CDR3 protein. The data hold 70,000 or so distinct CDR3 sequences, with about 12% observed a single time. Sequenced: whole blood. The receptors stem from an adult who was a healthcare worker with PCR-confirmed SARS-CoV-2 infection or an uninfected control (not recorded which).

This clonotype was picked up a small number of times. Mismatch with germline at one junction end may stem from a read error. In DNA, the CDR3 is TGTGCCGGCAGCCCATTCCAGGGTAATGAGCAGTTCTTC. Protein sequence: CAGSPFQGNEQFF. The chain uses TRBV7-6 and TRBJ2-1; maybe TRBD1 (5 bases). Germline CDR1 and CDR2: SGHVS and FNYEAQ. This CDR3 spans 13 amino acids.

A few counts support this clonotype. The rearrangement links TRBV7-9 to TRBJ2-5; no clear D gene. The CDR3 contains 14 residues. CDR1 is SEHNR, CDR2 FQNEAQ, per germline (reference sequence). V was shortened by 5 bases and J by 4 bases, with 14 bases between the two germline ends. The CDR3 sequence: CASSPEAERETQYF. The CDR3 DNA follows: TGTGCCAGCAGCCCCGAGGCCGAACGAGAGACCCAGTACTTC.

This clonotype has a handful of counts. The CDR3 DNA follows: TGCAGTGCTGTTAGGCCGGGACTAGCCTACGAGCAGTACTTC. Translating it yields CSAVRPGLAYEQYF. The chain carries TRBV20-1 and TRBJ2-7; 8 bases are a match to TRBD2. Looked up from germline, CDR1 is DFQATT and CDR2 is SNEGSKA (reference sequence). V lost 5 bases, J lost 2 bases, and 8 bases stayed unmatched. The CDR3 contains 14 residues.

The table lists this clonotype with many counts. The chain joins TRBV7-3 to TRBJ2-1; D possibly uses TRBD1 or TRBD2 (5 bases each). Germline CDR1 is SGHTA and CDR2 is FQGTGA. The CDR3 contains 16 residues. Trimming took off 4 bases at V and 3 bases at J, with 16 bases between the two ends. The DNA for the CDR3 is TGTGCCAGCAGCTCTCCCCGGGCAGGGAGCTACAATGAGCAGTTCTTC. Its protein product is CASSSPRAGSYNEQFF.

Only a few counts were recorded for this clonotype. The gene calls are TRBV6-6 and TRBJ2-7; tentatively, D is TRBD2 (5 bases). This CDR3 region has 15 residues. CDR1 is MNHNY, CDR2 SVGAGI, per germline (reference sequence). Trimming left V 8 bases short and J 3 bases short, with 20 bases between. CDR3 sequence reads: CASWSGGRASYEQYF. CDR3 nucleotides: TGTGCCAGCTGGTCTGGAGGTCGAGCTAGCTACGAGCAGTACTTC.

The CDR3 is CASRNQGQREREKLFF. The CDR3 nucleotides read TGTGCCAGCAGAAACCAGGGACAGAGAGAAAGAGAAAAACTGTTTTTT. The chain has TRBV28 and TRBJ1-4; 7 bases are a match to TRBD1. With 6 bases clipped from V and 8 bases from J, the junction kept 15 bases outside the gene matches. Germline V gene sequence: CDR1 MDHEN, CDR2 SYDVKM. CDR3 length: 16 amino acids. Complete variable domain (other parts from reference TRBV28 and TRBJ1-4): DVKVTQSSRYLVKRTGEKVFLECVQDMDHENMFWYRQDPGLGLRLIYFSYDVKMKEKGDIPEGYSVSREKKERFSLILESASTNQTSMYLCASRNQGQREREKLFFGSGTQLSVL.

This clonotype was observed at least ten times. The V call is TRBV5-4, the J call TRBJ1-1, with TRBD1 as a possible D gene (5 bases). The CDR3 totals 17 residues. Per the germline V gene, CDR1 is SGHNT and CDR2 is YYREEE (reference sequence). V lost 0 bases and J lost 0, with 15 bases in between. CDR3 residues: CASSLASRGNMNTEAFF. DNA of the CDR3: TGTGCCAGCAGCTTGGCCTCAAGGGGAAACATGAACACTGAAGCTTTCTTT.

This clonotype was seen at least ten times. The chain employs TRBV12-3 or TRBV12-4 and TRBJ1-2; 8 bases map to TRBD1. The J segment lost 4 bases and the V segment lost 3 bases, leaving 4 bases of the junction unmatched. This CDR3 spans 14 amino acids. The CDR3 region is CASSFGQGLYGYTF. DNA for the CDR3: TGTGCCAGCAGTTTTGGACAGGGTCTCTATGGCTACACCTTC.